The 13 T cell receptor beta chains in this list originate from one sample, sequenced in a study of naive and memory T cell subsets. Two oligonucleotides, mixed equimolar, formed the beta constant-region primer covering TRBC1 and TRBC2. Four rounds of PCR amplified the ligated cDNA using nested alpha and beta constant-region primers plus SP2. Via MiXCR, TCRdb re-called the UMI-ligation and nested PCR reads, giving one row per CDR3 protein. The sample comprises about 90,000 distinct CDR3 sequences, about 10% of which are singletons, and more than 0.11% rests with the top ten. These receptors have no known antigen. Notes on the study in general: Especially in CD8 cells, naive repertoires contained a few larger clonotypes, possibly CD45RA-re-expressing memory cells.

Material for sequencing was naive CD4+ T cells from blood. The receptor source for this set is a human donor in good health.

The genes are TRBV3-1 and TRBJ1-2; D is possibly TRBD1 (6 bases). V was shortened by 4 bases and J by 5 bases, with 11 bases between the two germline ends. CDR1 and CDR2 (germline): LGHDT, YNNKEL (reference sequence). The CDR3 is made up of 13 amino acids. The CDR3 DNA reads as TGTGCCAGCAGCCCGGGACACCTATATGGCTACACCTTC. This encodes CASSPGHLYGYTF.

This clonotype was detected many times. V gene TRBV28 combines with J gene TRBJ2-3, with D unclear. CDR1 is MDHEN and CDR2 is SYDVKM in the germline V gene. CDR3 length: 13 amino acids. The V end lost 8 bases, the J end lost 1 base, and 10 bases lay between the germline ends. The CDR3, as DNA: TGTGCCAGCGGCCGTGGGGGCACAGATACGCAGTATTTT. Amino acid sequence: CASGRGGTDTQYF.

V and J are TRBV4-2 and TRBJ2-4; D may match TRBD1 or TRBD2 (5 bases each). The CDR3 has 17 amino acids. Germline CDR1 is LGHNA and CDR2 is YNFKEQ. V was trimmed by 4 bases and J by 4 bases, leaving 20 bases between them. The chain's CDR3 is CASSLLGGDRRKNIQYF. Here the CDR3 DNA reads TGTGCCAGCAGCCTCTTGGGTGGGGACCGCAGGAAAAACATTCAGTACTTC.

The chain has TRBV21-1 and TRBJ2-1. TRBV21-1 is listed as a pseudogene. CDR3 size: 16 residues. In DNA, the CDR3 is TGTGCCAGCAGCGTCTCGACCAACATCAACTACAATGAGCAGTTCTTC. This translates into CASSVSTNINYNEQFF.

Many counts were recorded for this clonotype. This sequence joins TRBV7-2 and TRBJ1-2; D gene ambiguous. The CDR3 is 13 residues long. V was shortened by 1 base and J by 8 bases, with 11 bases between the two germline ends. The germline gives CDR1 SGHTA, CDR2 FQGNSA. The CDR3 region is CASSLVEGWGYTF. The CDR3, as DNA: TGTGCCAGCAGCTTAGTAGAAGGTTGGGGCTACACCTTC.

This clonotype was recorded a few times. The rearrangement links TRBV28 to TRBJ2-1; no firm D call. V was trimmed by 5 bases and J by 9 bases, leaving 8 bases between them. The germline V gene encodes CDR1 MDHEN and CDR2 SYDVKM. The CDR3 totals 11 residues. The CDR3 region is CASSLFREQFF. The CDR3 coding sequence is TGTGCCAGCAGTCTATTCCGTGAGCAGTTCTTC.

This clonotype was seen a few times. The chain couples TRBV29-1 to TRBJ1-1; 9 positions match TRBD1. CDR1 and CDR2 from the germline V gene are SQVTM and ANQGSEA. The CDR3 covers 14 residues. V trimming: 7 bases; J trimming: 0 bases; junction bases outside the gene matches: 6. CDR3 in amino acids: CSAKRQGVNTEAFF. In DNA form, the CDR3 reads TGCAGCGCAAAACGACAGGGGGTGAACACTGAAGCTTTCTTT.

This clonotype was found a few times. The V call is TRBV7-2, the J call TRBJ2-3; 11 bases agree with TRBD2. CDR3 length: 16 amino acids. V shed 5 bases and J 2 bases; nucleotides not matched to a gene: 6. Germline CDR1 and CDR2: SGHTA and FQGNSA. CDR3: CASSPRLAGSTDTQYF. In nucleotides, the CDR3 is TGTGCCAGCAGCCCAAGACTAGCGGGGTCCACAGATACGCAGTATTTT.

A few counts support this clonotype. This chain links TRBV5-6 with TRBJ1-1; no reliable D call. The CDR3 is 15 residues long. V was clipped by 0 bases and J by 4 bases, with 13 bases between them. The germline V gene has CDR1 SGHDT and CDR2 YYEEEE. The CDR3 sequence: CASSLVLGSITEAFF. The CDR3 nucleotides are TGTGCCAGCAGCTTGGTGCTTGGCAGTATCACTGAAGCTTTCTTT.

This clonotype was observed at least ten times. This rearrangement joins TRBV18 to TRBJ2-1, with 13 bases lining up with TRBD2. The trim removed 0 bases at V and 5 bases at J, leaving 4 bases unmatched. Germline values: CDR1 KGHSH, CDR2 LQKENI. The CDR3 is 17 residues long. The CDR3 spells CASSPPRTSGGDNEQFF. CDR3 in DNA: TGTGCCAGCTCACCACCCCGCACTAGCGGGGGGGACAATGAGCAGTTCTTC.

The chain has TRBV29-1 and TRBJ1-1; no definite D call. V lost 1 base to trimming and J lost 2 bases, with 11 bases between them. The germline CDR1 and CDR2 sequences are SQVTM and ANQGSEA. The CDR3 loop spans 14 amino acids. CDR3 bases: TGCAGCGTTGAAGGTAGCAGGCCTAACACTGAAGCTTTCTTT. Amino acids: CSVEGSRPNTEAFF.

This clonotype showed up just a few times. The CDR3 reads CASSGDSWTQQYF. The CDR3 DNA follows: TGTGCCAGCAGTGGGGACTCCTGGACCCAGCAGTACTTC. V gene TRBV6-2 or TRBV6-3 combines with J gene TRBJ2-7; possible D gene TRBD2, 6 bases. With 5 bases removed from V and 8 bases from J, the gap between germline ends came to 16 bases. CDR3 size: 13 residues. In germline, CDR1 is MNHEY, CDR2 SVGEGT.

Here the CDR3 DNA reads TGTGCCAGCTCACCACTCCCCGGGTACGCGAGAAGCACAGATACGCAGTATTTT. Translation gives CASSPLPGYARSTDTQYF. The chain joins TRBV18 to TRBJ2-3; D is uncertain. CDR1 is KGHSH and CDR2 is LQKENI in the germline V gene. The CDR3 has 18 residues. The V end lost 1 base, the J end lost 0 bases, and 17 bases lay between the germline ends. The whole variable domain, remainder taken from reference TRBV18 and TRBJ2-3, is NAGVMQNPRHLVRRRGQEARLRCSPMKGHSHVYWYRQLPEEGLKFMVYLQKENIIDESGMPKERFSAEFPKEGPSILRIQQVVRGDSAAYFCASSPLPGYARSTDTQYFGPGTRLTVL.